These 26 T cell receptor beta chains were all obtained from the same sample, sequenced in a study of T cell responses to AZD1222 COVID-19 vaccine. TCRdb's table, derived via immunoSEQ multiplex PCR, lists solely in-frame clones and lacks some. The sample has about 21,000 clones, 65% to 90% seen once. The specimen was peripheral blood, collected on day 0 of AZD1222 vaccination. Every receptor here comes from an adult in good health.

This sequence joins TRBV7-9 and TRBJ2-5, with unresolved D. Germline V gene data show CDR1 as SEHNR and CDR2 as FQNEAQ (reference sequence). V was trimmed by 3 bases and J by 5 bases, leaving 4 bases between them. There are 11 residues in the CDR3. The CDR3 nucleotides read TGTGCCAGCAGCTTCTTGGAGACCCAGTACTTC. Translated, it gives CASSFLETQYF.

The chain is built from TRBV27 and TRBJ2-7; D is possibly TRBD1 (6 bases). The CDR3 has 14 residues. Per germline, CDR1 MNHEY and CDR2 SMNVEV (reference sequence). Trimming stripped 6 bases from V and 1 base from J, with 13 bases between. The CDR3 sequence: CASRVGQRSYEQYF. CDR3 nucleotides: TGTGCCAGCAGGGTCGGACAGAGGTCCTACGAGCAGTACTTC.

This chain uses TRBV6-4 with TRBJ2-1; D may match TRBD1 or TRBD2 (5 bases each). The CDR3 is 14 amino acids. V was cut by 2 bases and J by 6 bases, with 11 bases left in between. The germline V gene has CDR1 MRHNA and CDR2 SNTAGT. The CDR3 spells CASSDGSGANEQFF. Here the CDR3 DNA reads TGTGCCAGCAGTGACGGGAGTGGGGCCAATGAGCAGTTCTTC.

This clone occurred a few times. The CDR3 is CSADGGGPAETQYF. DNA for the CDR3: TGCAGCGCCGACGGGGGGGGGCCTGCAGAGACCCAGTACTTC. V is TRBV29-1 and J is TRBJ2-5; 8 positions agree with TRBD2. V shed 7 bases and J 4 bases; nucleotides not matched to a gene: 11. Germline values: CDR1 SQVTM, CDR2 ANQGSEA. The CDR3 length is 14 residues.

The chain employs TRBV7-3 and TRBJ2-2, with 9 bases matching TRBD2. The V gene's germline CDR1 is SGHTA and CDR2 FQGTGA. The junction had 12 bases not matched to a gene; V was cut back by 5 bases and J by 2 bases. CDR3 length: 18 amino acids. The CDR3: CASSPHRRGGFNTGELFF. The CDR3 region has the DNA TGTGCCAGCAGCCCCCATAGGCGGGGGGGATTTAACACCGGGGAGCTGTTTTTT. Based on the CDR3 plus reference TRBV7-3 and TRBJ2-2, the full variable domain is GAGVSQTPSNKVTEKGKYVELRCDPISGHTALYWYRQSLGQGPEFLIYFQGTGAADDSGLPNDRFFAVRPEGSVSTLKIQRTERGDSAVYLCASSPHRRGGFNTGELFFGEGSRLTVL.

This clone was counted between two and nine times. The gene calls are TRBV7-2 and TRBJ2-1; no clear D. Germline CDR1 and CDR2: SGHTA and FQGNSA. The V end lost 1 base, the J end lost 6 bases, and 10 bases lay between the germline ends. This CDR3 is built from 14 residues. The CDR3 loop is CASSLGGRVNEQFF. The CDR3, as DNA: TGTGCCAGCAGCTTAGGGGGTAGGGTCAATGAGCAGTTCTTC.

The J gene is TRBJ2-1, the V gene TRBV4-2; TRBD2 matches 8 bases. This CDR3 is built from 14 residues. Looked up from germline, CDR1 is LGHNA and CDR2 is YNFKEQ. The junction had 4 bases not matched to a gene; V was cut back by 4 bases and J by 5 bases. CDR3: CASSLGLGNNEQFF. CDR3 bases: TGTGCCAGCAGCCTGGGACTAGGAAACAATGAGCAGTTCTTC.

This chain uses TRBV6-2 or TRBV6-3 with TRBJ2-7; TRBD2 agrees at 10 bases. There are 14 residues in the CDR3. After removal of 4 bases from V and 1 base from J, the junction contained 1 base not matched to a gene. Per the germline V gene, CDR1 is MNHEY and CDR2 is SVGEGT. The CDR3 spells CASSFSGGSYEQYF. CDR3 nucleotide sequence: TGTGCCAGCAGTTTTAGCGGGGGGTCCTACGAGCAGTACTTC.

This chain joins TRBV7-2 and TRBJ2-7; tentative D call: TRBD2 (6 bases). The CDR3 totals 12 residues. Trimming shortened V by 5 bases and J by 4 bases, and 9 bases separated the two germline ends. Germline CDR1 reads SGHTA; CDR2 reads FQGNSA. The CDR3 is CASSQGGYEQYF. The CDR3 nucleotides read TGTGCCAGCAGCCAAGGAGGGTACGAGCAGTACTTC.

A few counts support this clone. CDR3 in amino acids: CASSLSEPTLYGYTF. In DNA form, the CDR3 reads TGTGCCAGCAGTTTAAGTGAGCCGACCCTCTATGGCTACACCTTC. The chain combines TRBV28 with TRBJ1-2; D remains ambiguous. This CDR3 region has 15 residues. Germline assignment: CDR1 MDHEN and CDR2 SYDVKM. The ends were cut back, 2 bases at V and 4 bases at J, with 14 bases in the middle.

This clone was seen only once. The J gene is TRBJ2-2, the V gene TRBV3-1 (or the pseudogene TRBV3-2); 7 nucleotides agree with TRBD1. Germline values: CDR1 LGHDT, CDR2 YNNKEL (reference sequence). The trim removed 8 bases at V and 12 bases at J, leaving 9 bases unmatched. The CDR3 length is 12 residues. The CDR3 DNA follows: TGTGCCAGCGTGCCTCGGACAGGCCAGCTGTTTTTT. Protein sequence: CASVPRTGQLFF.

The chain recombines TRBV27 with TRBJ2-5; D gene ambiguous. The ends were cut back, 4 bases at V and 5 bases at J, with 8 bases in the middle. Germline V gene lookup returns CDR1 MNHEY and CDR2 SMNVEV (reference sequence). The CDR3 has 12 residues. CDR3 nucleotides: TGTGCCAGCAGTTACAACGGTGAGACCCAGTACTTC. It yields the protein CASSYNGETQYF.

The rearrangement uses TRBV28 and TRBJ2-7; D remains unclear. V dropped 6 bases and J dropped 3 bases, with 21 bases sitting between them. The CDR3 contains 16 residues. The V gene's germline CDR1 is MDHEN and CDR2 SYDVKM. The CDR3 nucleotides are TGTGCCAGCAGCCCTCAAAACCGGCGCCAGAACTACGAGCAGTACTTC. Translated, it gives CASSPQNRRQNYEQYF.

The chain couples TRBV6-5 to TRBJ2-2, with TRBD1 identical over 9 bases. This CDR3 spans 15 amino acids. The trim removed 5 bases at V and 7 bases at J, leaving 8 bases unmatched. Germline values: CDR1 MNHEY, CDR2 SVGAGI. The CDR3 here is CASSQLQGAHGELFF. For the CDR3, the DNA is TGTGCCAGCAGTCAACTACAGGGGGCACACGGGGAGCTGTTTTTT.

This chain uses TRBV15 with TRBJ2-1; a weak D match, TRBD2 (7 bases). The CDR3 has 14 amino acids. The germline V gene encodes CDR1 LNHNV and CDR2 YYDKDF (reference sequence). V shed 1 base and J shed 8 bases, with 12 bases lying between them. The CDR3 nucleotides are TGTGCCACCAGCAGAGGTAGAGGGGGGGATGAGCAGTTCTTC. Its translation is CATSRGRGGDEQFF. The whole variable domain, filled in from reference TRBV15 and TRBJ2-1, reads DAMVIQNPRYQVTQFGKPVTLSCSQTLNHNVMYWYQQKSSQAPKLLFHYYDKDFNNEADTPDNFQSRRPNTSFCFLDIRSPGLGDTAMYLCATSRGRGGDEQFFGPGTRLTVL.

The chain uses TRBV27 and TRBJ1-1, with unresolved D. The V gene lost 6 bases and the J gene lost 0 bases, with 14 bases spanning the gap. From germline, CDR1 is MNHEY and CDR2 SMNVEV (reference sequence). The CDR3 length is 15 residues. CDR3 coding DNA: TGTGCCAGCAGCCAAGGACTGGGAATGAACACTGAAGCTTTCTTT. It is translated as CASSQGLGMNTEAFF.

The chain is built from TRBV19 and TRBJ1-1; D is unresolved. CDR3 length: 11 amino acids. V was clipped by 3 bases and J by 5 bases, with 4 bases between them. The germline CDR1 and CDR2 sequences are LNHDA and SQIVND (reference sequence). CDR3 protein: CASSMWTEAFF. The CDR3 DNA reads TGTGCCAGTAGTATGTGGACTGAAGCTTTCTTT.

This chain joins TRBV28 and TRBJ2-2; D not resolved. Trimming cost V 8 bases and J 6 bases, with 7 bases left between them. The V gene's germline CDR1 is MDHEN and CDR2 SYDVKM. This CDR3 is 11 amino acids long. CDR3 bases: TGTGCCAGCCTTGCATCCGGGGAGCTGTTTTTT. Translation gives CASLASGELFF.

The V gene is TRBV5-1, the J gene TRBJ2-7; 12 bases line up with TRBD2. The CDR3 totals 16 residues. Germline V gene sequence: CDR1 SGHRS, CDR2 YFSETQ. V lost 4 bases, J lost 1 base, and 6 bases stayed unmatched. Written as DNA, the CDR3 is TGCGCCAGCAGCCTAAGACTAGCGGGAGATTCCTACGAGCAGTACTTC. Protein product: CASSLRLAGDSYEQYF.

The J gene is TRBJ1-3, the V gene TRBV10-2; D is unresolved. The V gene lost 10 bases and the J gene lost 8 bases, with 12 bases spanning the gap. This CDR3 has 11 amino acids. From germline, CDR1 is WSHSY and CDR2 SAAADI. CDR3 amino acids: CATSEVHTIYF. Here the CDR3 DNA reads TGCGCCACCTCGGAGGTACACACCATATATTTT.

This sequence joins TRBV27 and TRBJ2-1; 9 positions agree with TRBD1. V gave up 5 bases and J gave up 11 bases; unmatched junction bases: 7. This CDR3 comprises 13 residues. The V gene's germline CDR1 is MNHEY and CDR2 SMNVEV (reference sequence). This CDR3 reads CASSPGGQGKQFF. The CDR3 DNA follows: TGTGCCAGCAGTCCCGGGGGACAGGGTAAGCAGTTCTTC.

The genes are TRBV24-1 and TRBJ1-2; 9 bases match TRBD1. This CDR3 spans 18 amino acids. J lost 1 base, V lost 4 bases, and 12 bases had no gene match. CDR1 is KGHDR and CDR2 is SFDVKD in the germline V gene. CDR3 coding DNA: TGTGCCACCAGTGAGGAGGGACAGGGAAAACCCTTTAACTATGGCTACACCTTC. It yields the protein CATSEEGQGKPFNYGYTF.

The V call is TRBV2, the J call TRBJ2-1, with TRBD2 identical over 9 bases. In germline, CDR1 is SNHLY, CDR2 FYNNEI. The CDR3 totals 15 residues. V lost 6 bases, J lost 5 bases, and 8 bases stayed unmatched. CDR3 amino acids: CASRPGTSIDNEQFF. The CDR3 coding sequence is TGTGCCAGCAGACCCGGGACTAGCATAGACAATGAGCAGTTCTTC. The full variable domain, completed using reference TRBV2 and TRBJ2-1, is EPEVTQTPSHQVTQMGQEVILRCVPISNHLYFYWYRQILGQKVEFLVSFYNNEISEKSEIFDDQFSVERPDGSNFTLKIRSTKLEDSAMYFCASRPGTSIDNEQFFGPGTRLTVL.

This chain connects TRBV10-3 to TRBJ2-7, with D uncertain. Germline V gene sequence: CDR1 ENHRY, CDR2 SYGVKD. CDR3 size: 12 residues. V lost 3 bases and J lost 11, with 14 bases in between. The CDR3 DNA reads TGTGCCATCAGTGACGTAGGCAGTTCAAAGTACTTC. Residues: CAISDVGSSKYF.

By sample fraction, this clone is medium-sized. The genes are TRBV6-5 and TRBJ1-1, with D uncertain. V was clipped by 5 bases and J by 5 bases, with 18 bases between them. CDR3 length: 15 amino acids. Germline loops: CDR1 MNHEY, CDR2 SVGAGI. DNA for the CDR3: TGTGCCAGCAGTATATCGACTAAGCCGAATACTGAAGCTTTCTTT. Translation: CASSISTKPNTEAFF.

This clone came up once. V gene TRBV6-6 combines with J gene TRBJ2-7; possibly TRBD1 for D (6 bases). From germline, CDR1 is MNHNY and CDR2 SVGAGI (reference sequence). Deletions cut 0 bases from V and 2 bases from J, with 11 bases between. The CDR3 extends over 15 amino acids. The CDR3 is CASSYSAQGAYEQYF. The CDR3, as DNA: TGTGCCAGCAGTTACTCGGCACAGGGAGCCTACGAGCAGTACTTC.